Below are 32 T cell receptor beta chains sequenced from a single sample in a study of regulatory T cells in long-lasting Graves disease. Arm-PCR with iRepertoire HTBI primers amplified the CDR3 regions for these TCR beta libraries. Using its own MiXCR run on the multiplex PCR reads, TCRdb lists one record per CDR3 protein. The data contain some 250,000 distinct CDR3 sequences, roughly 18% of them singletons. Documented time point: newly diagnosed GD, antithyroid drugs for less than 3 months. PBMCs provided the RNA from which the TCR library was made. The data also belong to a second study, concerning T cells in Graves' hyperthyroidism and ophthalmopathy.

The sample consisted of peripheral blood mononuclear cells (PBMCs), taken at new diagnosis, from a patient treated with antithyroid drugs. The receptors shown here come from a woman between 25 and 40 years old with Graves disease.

For the CDR3, the DNA is TGTGCCAGCAACTCCCGACCGACAGCTACCTACGAGCAGTACTTC. Protein: CASNSRPTATYEQYF. The chain is built from TRBV27 and TRBJ2-7; D perhaps matches TRBD1 (5 bases). The CDR3 length is 15 residues. Per germline, CDR1 MNHEY and CDR2 SMNVEV (reference sequence). V was shortened by 7 bases and J by 2 bases, with 18 bases between the two germline ends.

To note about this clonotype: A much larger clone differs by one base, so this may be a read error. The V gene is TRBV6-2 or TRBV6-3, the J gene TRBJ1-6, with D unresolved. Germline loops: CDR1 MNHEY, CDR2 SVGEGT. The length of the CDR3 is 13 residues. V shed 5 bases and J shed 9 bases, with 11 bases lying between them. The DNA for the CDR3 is TGTGCCAGCAGTGGCAGGTTGGGTTCACCCCTCCACTTT. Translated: CASSGRLGSPLHF.

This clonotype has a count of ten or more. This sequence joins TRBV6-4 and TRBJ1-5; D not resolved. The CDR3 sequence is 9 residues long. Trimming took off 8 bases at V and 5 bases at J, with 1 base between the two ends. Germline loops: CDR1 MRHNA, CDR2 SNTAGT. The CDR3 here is CASYQPQHF. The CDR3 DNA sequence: TGTGCCAGCTATCAGCCCCAGCATTTT.

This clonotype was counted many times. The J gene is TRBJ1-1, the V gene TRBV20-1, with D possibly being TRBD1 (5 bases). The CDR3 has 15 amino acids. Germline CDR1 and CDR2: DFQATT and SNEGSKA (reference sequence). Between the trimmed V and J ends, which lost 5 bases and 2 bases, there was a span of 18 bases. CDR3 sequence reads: CSARRWGAGNTEAFF. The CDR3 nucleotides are TGCAGTGCTCGACGGTGGGGCGCGGGAAACACTGAAGCTTTCTTT.

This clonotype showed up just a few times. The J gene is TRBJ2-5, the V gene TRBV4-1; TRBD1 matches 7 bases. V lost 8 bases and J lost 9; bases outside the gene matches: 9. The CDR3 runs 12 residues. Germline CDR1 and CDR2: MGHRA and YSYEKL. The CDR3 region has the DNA TGCGCCAGCGGAGCAGGGGGACCGGCCCAGTACTTC. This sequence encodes CASGAGGPAQYF.

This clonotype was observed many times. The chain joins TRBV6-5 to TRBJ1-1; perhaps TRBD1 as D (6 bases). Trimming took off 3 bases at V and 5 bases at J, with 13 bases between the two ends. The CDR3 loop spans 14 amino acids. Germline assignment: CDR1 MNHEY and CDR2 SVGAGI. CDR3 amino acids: CASSYGGAGTEAFF. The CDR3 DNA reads TGTGCCAGCAGTTATGGGGGCGCGGGGACTGAAGCTTTCTTT.

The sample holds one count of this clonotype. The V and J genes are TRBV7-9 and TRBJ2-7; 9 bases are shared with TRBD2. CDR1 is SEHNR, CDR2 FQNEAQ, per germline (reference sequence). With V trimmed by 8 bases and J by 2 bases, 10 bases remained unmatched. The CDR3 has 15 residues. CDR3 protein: CASLDRAGGAYEQYF. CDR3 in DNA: TGTGCCAGCCTCGACAGGGCGGGGGGGGCCTACGAGCAGTACTTC. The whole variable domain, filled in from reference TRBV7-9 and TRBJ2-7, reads DTGVSQNPRHKITKRGQNVTFRCDPISEHNRLYWYRQTLGQGPEFLTYFQNEAQLEKSRLLSDRFSAERPKGSFSTLEIQRTEQGDSAMYLCASLDRAGGAYEQYFGPGTRLTVT.

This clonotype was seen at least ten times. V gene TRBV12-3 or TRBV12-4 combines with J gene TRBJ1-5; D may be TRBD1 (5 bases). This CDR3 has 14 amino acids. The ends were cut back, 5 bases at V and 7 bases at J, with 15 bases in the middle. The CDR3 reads CASSATDSPQPQHF. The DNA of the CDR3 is TGTGCCAGCAGTGCAACCGACAGTCCCCAGCCCCAGCATTTT.

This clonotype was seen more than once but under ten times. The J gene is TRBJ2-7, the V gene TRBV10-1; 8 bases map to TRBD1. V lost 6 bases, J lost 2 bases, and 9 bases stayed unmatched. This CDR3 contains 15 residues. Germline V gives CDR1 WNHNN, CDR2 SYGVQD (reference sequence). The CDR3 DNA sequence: TGCGCCAGCAGCATCGCCGGGACAGGTACCTACGAGCAGTACTTC. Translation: CASSIAGTGTYEQYF.

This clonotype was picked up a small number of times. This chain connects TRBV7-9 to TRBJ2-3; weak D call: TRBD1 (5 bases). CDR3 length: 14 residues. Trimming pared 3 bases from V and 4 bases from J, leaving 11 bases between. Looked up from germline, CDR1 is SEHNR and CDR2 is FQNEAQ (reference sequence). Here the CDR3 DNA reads TGTGCCAGCAGCTTGGGGCATGACTCAGATACGCAGTATTTT. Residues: CASSLGHDSDTQYF.

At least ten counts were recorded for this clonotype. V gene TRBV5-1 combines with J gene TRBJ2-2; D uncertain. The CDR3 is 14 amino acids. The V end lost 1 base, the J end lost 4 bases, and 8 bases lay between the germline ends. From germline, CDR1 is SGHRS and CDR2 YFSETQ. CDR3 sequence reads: CASSLYVSTGELFF. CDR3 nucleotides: TGCGCCAGCAGCTTGTACGTGAGCACCGGGGAGCTGTTTTTT.

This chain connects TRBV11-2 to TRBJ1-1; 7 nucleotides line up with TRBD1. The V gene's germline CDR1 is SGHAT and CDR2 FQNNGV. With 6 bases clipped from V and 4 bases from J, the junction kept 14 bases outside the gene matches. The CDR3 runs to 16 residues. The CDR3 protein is CASSPPRGLLATEAFF. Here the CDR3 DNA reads TGTGCCAGCAGTCCCCCGAGGGGGCTTTTGGCCACTGAAGCTTTCTTT.

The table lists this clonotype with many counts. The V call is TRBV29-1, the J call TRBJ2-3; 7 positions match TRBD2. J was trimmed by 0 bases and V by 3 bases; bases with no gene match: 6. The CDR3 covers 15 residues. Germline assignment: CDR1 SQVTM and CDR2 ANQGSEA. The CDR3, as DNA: TGCAGCGTTGAGGGGGGACTAACTAGCACAGATACGCAGTATTTT. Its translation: CSVEGGLTSTDTQYF.

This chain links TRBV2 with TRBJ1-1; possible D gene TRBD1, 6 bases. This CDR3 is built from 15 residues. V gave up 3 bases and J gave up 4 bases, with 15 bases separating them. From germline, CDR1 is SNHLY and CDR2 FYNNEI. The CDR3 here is CASSDGWQGSTEAFF. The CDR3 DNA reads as TGTGCCAGCAGTGACGGTTGGCAGGGGAGCACTGAAGCTTTCTTT. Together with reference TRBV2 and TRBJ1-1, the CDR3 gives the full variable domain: EPEVTQTPSHQVTQMGQEVILRCVPISNHLYFYWYRQILGQKVEFLVSFYNNEISEKSEIFDDQFSVERPDGSNFTLKIRSTKLEDSAMYFCASSDGWQGSTEAFFGQGTRLTVV.

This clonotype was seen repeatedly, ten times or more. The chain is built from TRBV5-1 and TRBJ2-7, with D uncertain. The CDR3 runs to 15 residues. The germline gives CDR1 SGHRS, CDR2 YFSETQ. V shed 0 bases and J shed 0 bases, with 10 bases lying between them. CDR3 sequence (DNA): TGCGCCAGCAGCTTGGTTGCCCGATACTCCTACGAGCAGTACTTC. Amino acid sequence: CASSLVARYSYEQYF. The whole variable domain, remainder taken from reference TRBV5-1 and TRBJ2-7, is KAGVTQTPRYLIKTRGQQVTLSCSPISGHRSVSWYQQTPGQGLQFLFEYFSETQRNKGNFPGRFSGRQFSNSRSEMNVSTLELGDSALYLCASSLVARYSYEQYFGPGTRLTVT.

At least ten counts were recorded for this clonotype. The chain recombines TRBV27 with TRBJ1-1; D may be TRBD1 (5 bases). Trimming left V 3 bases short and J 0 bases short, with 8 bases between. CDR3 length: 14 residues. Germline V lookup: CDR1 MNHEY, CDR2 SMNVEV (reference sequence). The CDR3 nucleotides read TGTGCCAGCAGTTTCGGGGCTATGAACACTGAAGCTTTCTTT. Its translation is CASSFGAMNTEAFF.

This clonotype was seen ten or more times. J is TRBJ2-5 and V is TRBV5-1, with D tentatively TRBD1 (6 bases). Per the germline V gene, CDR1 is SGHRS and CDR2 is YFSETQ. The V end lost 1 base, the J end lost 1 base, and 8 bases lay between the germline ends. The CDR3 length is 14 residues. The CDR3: CASSLMGAQETQYF. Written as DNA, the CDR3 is TGCGCCAGCAGCTTGATGGGGGCCCAAGAGACCCAGTACTTC.

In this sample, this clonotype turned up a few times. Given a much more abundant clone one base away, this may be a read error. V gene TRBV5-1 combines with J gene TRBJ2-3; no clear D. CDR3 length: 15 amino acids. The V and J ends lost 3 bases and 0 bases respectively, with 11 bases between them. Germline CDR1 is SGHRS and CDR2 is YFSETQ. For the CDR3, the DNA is TGCGCCAGCAGCTCAAGGGCAGAGAGCACAGATACGCAGTATTTT. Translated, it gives CASSSRAESTDTQYF.

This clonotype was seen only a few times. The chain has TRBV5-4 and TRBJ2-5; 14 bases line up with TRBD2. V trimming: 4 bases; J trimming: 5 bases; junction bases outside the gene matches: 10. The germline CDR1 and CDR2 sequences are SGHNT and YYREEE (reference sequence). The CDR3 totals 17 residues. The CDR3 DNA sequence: TGTGCCAGCAGCCCGAGACTAAGGACTAGCGGGGGGGAGACCCAGTACTTC. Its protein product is CASSPRLRTSGGETQYF.

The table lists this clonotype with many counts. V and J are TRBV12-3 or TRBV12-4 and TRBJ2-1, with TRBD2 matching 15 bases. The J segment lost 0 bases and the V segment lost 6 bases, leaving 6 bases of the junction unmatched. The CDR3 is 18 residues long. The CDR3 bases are TGTGCCAGCAGGGGACTAGCGGGGGGTCTAAGCTCCTACAATGAGCAGTTCTTC. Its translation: CASRGLAGGLSSYNEQFF.

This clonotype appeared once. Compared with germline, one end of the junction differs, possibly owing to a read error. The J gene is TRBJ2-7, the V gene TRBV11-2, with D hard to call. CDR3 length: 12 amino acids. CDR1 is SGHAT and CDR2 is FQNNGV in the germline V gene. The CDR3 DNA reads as TGTGCCAGCAGCCTTAACTCCTACGGGCAGTACTTC. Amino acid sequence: CASSLNSYGQYF.

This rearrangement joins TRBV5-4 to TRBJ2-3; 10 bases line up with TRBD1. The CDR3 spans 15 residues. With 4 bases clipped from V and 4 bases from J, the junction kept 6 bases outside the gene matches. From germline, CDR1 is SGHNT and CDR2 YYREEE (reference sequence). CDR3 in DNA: TGTGCCAGCAGCCGTGAGGGGACAGGGGCAGATACGCAGTATTTT. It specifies CASSREGTGADTQYF. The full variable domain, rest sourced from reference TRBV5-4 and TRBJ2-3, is ETGVTQSPTHLIKTRGQQVTLRCSSQSGHNTVSWYQQALGQGPQFIFQYYREEENGRGNFPPRFSGLQFPNYSSELNVNALELDDSALYLCASSREGTGADTQYFGPGTRLTVL.

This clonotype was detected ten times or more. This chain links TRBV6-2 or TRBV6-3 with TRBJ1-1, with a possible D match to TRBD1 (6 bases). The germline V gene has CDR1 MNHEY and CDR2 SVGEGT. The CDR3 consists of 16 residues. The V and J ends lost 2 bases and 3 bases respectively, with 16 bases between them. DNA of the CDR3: TGTGCCAGCAGTTACGCACAGGGTTATCGAGACACTGAAGCTTTCTTT. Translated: CASSYAQGYRDTEAFF.

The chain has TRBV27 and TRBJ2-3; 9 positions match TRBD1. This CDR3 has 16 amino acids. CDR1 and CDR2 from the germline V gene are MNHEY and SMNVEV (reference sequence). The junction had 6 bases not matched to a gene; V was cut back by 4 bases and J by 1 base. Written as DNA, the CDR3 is TGTGCCAGCAGTTCGGGACAGGGCCCTGGCACAGATACGCAGTATTTT. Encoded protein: CASSSGQGPGTDTQYF.

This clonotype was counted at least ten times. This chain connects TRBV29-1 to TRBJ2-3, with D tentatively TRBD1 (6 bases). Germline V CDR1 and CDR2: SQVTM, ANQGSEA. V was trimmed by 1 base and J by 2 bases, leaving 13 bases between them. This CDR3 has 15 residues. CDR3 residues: CSVEAGTWDTDTQYF. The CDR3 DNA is TGCAGCGTTGAAGCTGGGACATGGGACACAGATACGCAGTATTTT.

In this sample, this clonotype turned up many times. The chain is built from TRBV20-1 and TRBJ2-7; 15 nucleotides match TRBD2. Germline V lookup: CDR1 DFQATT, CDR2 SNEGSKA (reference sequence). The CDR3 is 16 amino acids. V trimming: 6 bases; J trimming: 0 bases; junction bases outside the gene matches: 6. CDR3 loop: CSAAGTSGGTSYEQYF. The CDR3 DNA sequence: TGCAGTGCCGCGGGGACTAGCGGGGGGACCTCCTACGAGCAGTACTTC.

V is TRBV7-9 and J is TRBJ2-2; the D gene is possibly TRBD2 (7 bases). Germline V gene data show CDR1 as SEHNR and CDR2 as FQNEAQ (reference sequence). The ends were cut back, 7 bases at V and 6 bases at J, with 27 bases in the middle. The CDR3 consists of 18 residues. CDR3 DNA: TGTGCCAGCACCCCCCTAGGCGGTGAGGGGGGGGCCGCCGGGGAGCTGTTTTTT. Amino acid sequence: CASTPLGGEGGAAGELFF.

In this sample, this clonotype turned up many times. CDR3 coding DNA: TGTGCCAGCACCCCGCGGGGGGGGTGGAACACTGAAGCTTTCTTT. It is translated as CASTPRGGWNTEAFF. V is TRBV27 and J is TRBJ1-1; TRBD1 is a possible D gene (5 bases). The CDR3 has 15 residues. The V and J ends lost 7 bases and 1 base respectively, with 16 bases between them. Per the germline V gene, CDR1 is MNHEY and CDR2 is SMNVEV (reference sequence).

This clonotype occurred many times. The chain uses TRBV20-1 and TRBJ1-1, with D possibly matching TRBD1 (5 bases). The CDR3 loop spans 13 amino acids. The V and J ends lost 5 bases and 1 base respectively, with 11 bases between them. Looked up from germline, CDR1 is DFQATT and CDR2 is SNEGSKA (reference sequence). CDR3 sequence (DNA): TGCAGTGCTGGGGACGGAAAGAACACTGAAGCTTTCTTT. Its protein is CSAGDGKNTEAFF.

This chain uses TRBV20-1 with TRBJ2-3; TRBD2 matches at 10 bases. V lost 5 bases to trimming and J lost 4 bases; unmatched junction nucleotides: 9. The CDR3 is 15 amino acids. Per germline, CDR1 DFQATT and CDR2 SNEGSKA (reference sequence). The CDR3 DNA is TGCAGTGCTCCGACTAGCGGGTGTTTGGCAGATACGCAGTATTTT. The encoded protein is CSAPTSGCLADTQYF.

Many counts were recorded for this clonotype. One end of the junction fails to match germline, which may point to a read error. DNA of the CDR3: TGTGCCAGCAGCCAAGAGTTCGAGGGCTACACCTTC. Amino acids: CASSQEFEGYTF. The V call is TRBV4-1, the J call TRBJ1-2; D remains ambiguous. The germline CDR1 and CDR2 sequences are MGHRA and YSYEKL. This CDR3 is 12 amino acids long.

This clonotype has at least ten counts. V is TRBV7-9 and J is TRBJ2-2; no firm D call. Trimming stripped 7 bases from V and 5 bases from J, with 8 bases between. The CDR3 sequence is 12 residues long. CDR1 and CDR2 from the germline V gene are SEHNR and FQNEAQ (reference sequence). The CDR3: CASKGRTGELFF. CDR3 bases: TGTGCCAGCAAGGGCCGGACCGGGGAGCTGTTTTTT.